This record concerns one T cell receptor beta chain sequence. These data come from a study of blood T cell repertoires in COVID-19. As for the study in general: Researchers got acute and convalescent COVID-19 samples from the United States, Italy and Spain. The analysed material was cDNA or gDNA that came from T cells, B-cell-depleted T cells, or PBMCs.

The germline CDR1 and CDR2 sequences are SGHVS and FQNEAQ. The CDR3 sequence is 14 residues long. V lost 5 bases to trimming and J lost 4 bases, with 14 bases between them. In the study's own analysis: Reference gene primer amplification gave estimated nucleated cell counts. Some clones are missing from TCRdb's copy, which holds only in-frame ones; the method was immunoSEQ multiplex PCR. V and J calls and clone size are as listed in that table; D and trimming were resolved from the DNA. The repertoire consists of around 190,000 clones, with 70% to 90% occurring once and the leading ten covering 3.5% to 4.5%.

The genes are TRBV7-8 and TRBJ1-2; TRBD1 is a possible D gene (5 bases). The receptor was isolated from a human donor in a cohort sampled during active COVID-19. Sequenced sample: peripheral blood. The CDR3 protein is CASSPGGGSYGYTF. For the CDR3, the DNA is TGTGCCAGCAGCCCCGGGGGAGGGAGCTATGGCTACACCTTC.